This entry is about one T cell receptor (gamma chain). This clone was observed a few times. The antigen it recognizes is unknown. A much more abundant neighbour one base away suggests this may be a read error. Sequenced using an Illumina MiSeq. The authors' pipeline ran thus. To analyze publicity, the Vgamma9Vdelta2 and nonVgamma9Vdelta2 bulk CDR3 files from each subject were merged so that every subject had one combined repertoire. CDR3 publicity was given a score from 0 to 19 by checking each amino acid sequence across 9 single-cell datasets and 10 bulk repertoires with base R and dplyr. After TCRdb called clones again from the public reads with CATT, rows with identical DNA were merged. The V and J calls reflect TCRdb's pipeline rather than the authors' work. This sample has about 920 gamma-chain clones in its table, and about 5% of those were observed once. The ten largest clones capture 6% to 8.5% of the sample.

The CDR3 has 14 amino acids, counting the end cysteine and phenylalanine. The DNA shown is the 42-base CDR3, in frame from base 1. Looking up the germline V gene yields CDR1 EGSTGY and CDR2 YDSYTSSV. For staining, thymocytes received Zombie NIR viability dye along with antibodies against CD3 (UCHT1), TCRgammadelta (11F2), TCRVgamma9 (IMMU360) and TCRVdelta2 (IMMU389). TRD and TRG CDR3 repertoires were generated in bulk, separately, from sorted Vgamma9Vdelta2 and nonVgamma9Vdelta2 gammadelta thymocytes obtained from human fetal and pediatric thymuses. Pediatric thymus tissue was obtained in Belgium from children undergoing cardiac surgery. Pediatric thymus donors in the study were aged between roughly 1 and 12 years. Thymic cell suspensions were prepared from fetal and post-natal thymuses as described previously. NonVgamma9Vdelta2 thymocytes were sorted as CD3+ gammadeltaTCR+ cells lacking the Vgamma9+Vdelta2+ phenotype. Cells were sorted on a FACS Aria III cell sorter (BD Biosciences).

This sample was included in a study of fetal and pediatric gammadelta thymocytes (dated by TCRdb to between 2022 and 2023). Some background on the complete study: The bulk gammadelta thymocyte repertoires, which combined previously published data with newly generated, unpublished data, were used to reinforce a single-cell study of gammadelta thymocyte development. The bulk gammadelta thymocyte repertoire set covered some 10 subjects in total, 3 fetal thymus donors and 7 pediatric thymus donors. Previously published data (refs 27,28) and unpublished data were combined in the bulk gammadelta thymocyte repertoires. Bulk TCR repertoire data were included to raise the number of subjects and reinforce the CDR3 publicity analysis.

The paper as a whole reports these results and caveats: Compared with post-natal repertoires, fetal gammadelta thymocyte repertoires had previously been reported to be enriched for TRDV2, TRGV8 and TRGV9 usage, low N additions and public CDR3s.

Sequences were obtained from non-Vgamma9Vdelta2 gamma-delta T cells from the thymus. The cell subset or site label here, explained by the study, means: CD3+gammadeltaTCR+ thymocytes not co-expressing Vgamma9 and Vdelta2. This TCR came from a child who underwent cardiac surgery and was recorded as healthy. The chain was built from TRGV4 and TRGJ1 or TRGJ2. The CDR3 region has the sequence CATWDGLCDYKKLF. The nucleotide sequence is given as TGTGCCACCTGGGATGGGCTATGTGATTATAAGAAGCTCTTT.